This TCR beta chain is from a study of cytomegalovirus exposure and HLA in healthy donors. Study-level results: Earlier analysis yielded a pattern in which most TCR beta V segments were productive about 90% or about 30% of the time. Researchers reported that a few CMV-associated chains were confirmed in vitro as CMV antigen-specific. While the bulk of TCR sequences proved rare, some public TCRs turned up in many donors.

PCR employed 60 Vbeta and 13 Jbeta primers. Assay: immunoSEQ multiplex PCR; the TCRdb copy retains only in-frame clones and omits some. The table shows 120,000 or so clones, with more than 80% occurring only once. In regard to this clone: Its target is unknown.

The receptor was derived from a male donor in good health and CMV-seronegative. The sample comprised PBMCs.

CDR3 nucleotide sequence: TGTGCCAGTAGTTCACCGAGCTCTGGAAACACCATATATTTT. This translates into CASSSPSSGNTIYF. This chain connects TRBV19 to TRBJ1-3; no clear D. V was pared by 5 bases and J by 0 bases, with 8 bases between. CDR1 and CDR2 (germline): LNHDA, SQIVND (reference sequence). This CDR3 is 14 amino acids long. The full variable domain, its missing parts supplied by reference TRBV19 and TRBJ1-3, is DGGITQSPKYLFRKEGQNVTLSCEQNLNHDAMYWYRQDPGQGLRLIYYSQIVNDFQKGDIAEGYSVSREKKESFPLTVTSAQKNPTAFYLCASSSPSSGNTIYFGEGSWLTVV.